This record covers a single TCR beta chain. Its target antigen remains unknown. The input lacks base qualities; no much larger clone sits a single base away. The data were taken from a study of shared clonotypes between healthy human individuals (dated by TCRdb to 2020 to 2022). Background for the entire study: The cohort comprised a couple of women and three men aged 18 to 49 years. To estimate repertoire size and how much clonotypes are shared between individuals, the study performed deep sequencing of blood TCR repertoires from a few healthy adults. For each donor, CD4 naive and CD4 memory were each given three plates, CD8 naive was given two plates, and CD8 memory was given one plate. Leukapheresis yielded between about 0.94 and 8.9 billion PBMCs per donor. Different laboratories and diverse techniques were used to prepare libraries and sequence TCR repertoires, to increase sequencing depth and limit assay-specific biases.

Study-wide conclusions, independent of this receptor: Clonotypes shared by all four sorted-subset donors showed higher generation probabilities than non-shared clonotypes. Because the study included only a small number of donors, the genetic and exposure-history diversity represented was limited. Even with the large sequencing depth, rarefaction of the sorted-subset datasets indicated that sequencing was incomplete. Sharing across a handful of donors was observed for approximately 5% of naive CD4, 3% to 3.5% of naive CD8, 2% to 2.5% of memory CD4, and roughly 0.4% of memory CD8 clonotypes. Estimated clonotype richness was generally larger for naive than for memory subsets. Pairwise subsampling indicated that sequencing depth was expected to affect the degree of clonotype sharing among donors. Sampling was restricted to blood, and TCR repertoires in tissues likely differ from the TCR repertoires found in blood.

The CDR3 spans 15 residues, from the cysteine through the phenylalanine. Here the CDR3 DNA is all that survives: 45 bases in frame from base 1. Sequences SGHRS (CDR1) and YFSETQ (CDR2) are obtained from the germline V gene. The V and J ends are trimmed by 0 bases and 4 bases, leaving 11 bases between them. For the CD8 naive samples, CD45RO-negative cells were positively selected for CCR7, yielding a CD45RA+CCR7+ population from which TemRA cells were excluded. The donors were healthy, HIV-negative adults who had no recently reported acute infections or vaccinations. Only Caucasian adults living in Nashville, Tennessee, USA were represented among the donors. Blood was collected by leukapheresis, and PBMCs were isolated by Ficoll-Histopaque density gradient centrifugation and then cryopreserved in liquid nitrogen vapor phase. Purity and quantity of every magnetically sorted T cell population were checked by analytical flow cytometry. Each sorted fraction had its genomic DNA isolated and then quantified by UV absorbance on a Nanodrop 2000c.

TCR CDR3 regions were amplified from genomic DNA by multiplex PCR using the deep immunoSEQ assay. Extracted genomic DNA from each cell subset was distributed evenly across all wells of several immunoSEQ 96-well plates, and each plate was treated as a replicate. Each replicate PCR for sorted subsets received roughly 0.2 ug genomic DNA, equal to roughly 30,000 T cell genomes. The purified libraries were quantified using a Qubit 3.0 fluorometer, sized with a Bioanalyzer 2100, and then quantified again using the KAPA Library Quantification kit. Every immunoSEQ 96-well plate was sequenced on a dedicated single-read 150-cycle Illumina NextSeq 550 flow cell. The study's own analysis went as follows. The immunoSEQ output contained only junctional sequences without quality scores, so filtering could not match that applied to full-length reads. To assign V/J genes and CDR3, sequences were annotated against IMGT germline references using PyIR, a Python wrapper for IgBLAST v1.9. Reads were removed for weak V/J assignments (E-value above 1e-6), missing CDR3, stop codons, out-of-frame junctions, or ambiguous translated residues. V3J clonotypes were defined as sequences sharing an identical inferred V gene, J gene, and CDR3 amino acid sequence. To compute the percentage overlap between repertoires, the number of shared unique clonotypes was divided by the size of the smaller repertoire. Three approaches were used to assess repertoire richness: RTK rarefaction, the Chao1 estimator, and Recon v2.1 estimates of unobserved clonotypes. For all TCRbeta clonotypes obtained by the gDNA method from four donors, generation probabilities were computed with OLGA. The source is immuneACCESS, and TCRdb retained only in-frame sequences with V and J called. Part of the clones is not carried over; for the studies checked, unresolved V genes explain less than half of this, and the remainder is unexplained. The V and J calls and clone size were taken over from that table, and D and trimming were inferred from the DNA. This sample lists about 580,000 clones; more than 95% were detected once. The ten biggest clones cover 0.3% of the sample.

The specimen sequenced was naive CD8+ T cells sorted from blood. What this sample's cell subset or site label stands for: CD45RA+CCR7+. This clonotype originated in a young man in good health. The chain couples TRBV5-1 to TRBJ2-1, with TRBD2 as a weak D call on 5 bases. The CDR3: CASSLESGRYNEQFF. The nucleotides are TGCGCCAGCAGCTTGGAGAGCGGTCGATACAATGAGCAGTTCTTC.